This T cell receptor beta chain was captured by sequencing in a study of T cell responses to AZD1222 COVID-19 vaccine. Generated by immunoSEQ multiplex PCR, the TCRdb table keeps only in-frame clones and is missing some. Of tens of thousands of clones in the sample, 89% were seen once. Overall study results and limits: At baseline, just 5 or 6 AZD1222 recipients tested seropositive. Clonal diversity was possibly underestimated; the donors were predominantly white British and more often female.

On this clone: Its specificity is not known.

This clonotype originated in an adult in good health. This specimen was peripheral blood, taken on day 0 of AZD1222 vaccination.

The CDR3 loop reads CASSWTGTGNIQYF. The CDR3, as DNA: TGCGCCAGCAGCTGGACCGGGACAGGGAACATTCAGTACTTC. This chain uses TRBV5-1 with TRBJ2-4, with TRBD1 matching 9 bases. This CDR3 contains 14 residues. Per germline, CDR1 SGHRS and CDR2 YFSETQ. The V and J ends lost 3 bases and 7 bases, in that order; junction bases with no gene match: 5.